The T cell receptor beta chain under discussion was sequenced for a study of T-cell memory formation after mild COVID-19. Study in general: In these data, TCR clusters were largely donor specific. Whole-study results and caveats: Clones that got smaller from day 15 to 85 had even CD4/CD8, while clones growing later tipped toward CD4+. Confirmation was lacking for SARS-CoV-2 specificity of second-wave clones that peaked on day 37. The pre-infection memory compartment contained some responding clones, suggesting cross-reactive memory joined.

As concerns this clonotype: What it binds is unknown.

Germline assignment: CDR1 SGHDT and CDR2 YYEEEE. The CDR3 has 16 amino acids. The V end was cut by 6 bases, the J end by 0 bases, with 13 bases between. TCRdb re-called the 5' RACE reads through MiXCR, storing one row per CDR3 protein. Here the sample spans more than 100,000 distinct CDR3 sequences, over 15% being singletons. The sequenced material came from PBMCs or a T cell subset sorted from them (not recorded which). The sequence derives from a man aged 18 to 29 who had mild COVID-19 (a few samples of this study predate the infection). Cell type and time point are not known. V is TRBV5-6 and J is TRBJ1-6; the D is unclear. DNA of the CDR3: TGTGCCAGCACCTCAAAGTTGAGCTCCTATAATTCACCCCTCCACTTT. Encoded protein: CASTSKLSSYNSPLHF.